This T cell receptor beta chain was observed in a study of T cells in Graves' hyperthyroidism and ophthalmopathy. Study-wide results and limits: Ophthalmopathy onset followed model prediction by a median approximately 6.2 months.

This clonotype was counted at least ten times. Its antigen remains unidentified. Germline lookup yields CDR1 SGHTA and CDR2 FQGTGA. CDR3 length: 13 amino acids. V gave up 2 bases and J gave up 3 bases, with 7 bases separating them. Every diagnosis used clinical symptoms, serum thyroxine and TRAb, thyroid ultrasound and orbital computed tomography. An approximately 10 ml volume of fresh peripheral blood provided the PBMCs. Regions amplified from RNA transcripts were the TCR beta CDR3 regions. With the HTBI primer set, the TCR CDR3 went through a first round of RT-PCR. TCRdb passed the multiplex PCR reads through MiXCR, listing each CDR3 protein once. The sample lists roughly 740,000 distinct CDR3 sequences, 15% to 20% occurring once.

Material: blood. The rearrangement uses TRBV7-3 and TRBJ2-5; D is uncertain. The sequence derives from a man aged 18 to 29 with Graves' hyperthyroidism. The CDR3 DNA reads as TGTGCCAGCAGCTTATACCCTAAAGAGACCCAGTACTTC. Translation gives CASSLYPKETQYF.